The source of this TCR beta chain is a study of Tregs in tolerant kidney transplant recipients. Thawed PBMCs were FACS-sorted into unstimulated CD4+CD25+CD127- regulatory T cells, CD4+CD25- non-regulatory cells, CD4 and CD8 cells. Regarding the study as a whole: Some patients' samples used different primers over time, so nucleotide sequences weren't comparable. Antigen-driven expansion was suggested because donor-specific Tregs expanded more than all Tregs in tolerant patients. This study did not directly address biological reproducibility.

Losses at the gene ends were 5 bases for V and 4 bases for J; bases not matched to a gene: 4. CDR1 and CDR2 (germline): SGHVS, FNYEAQ. CDR3 length equals 14 residues. For this clone: Its antigen is as yet unknown.

Generated by immunoSEQ multiplex PCR, the TCRdb table keeps only in-frame clones and is missing some. The sample shows 95,000 to 120,000 clones, roughly 89% of them seen only once. Here the sequenced sample was CD4+ T cells from blood, taken before the transplant. This sequence joins TRBV7-6 and TRBJ1-4; 7 bases match TRBD1. This TCR came from a human donor who received a combined kidney and bone marrow transplant. The CDR3 region has the DNA TGTGCCAGCAGCCCGCGGGACAGTAATGAAAAACTGTTTTTT. Its protein is CASSPRDSNEKLFF.